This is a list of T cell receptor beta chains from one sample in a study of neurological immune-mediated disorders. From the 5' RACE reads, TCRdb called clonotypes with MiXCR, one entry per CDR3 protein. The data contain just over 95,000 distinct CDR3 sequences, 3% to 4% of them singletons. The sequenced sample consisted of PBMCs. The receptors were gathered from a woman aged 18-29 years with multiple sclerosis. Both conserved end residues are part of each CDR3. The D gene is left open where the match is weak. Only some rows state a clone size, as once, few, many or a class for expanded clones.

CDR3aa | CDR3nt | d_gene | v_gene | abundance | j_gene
CASRGYSNTEAFF | TGTGCCAGCAGAGGGTATTCGAACACTGAAGCTTTCTTT | . | TRBV25-1 | few | TRBJ1-1
CASSLDGGGADTQYF | TGCGCCAGCAGCTTGGATGGTGGAGGGGCAGATACGCAGTATTTT | . | TRBV5-1 | . | TRBJ2-3
CASSLSDRALDGYTF | TGTGCCAGCAGCTTATCGGACAGGGCATTAGATGGCTACACCTTC | TRBD1 | TRBV13 | many | TRBJ1-2
CASSVAAGQGKYSPLHF | TGTGCCAGCAGCGTAGCTGCGGGACAGGGGAAGTATTCACCCCTCCACTTT | TRBD1 | TRBV9 | many | TRBJ1-6
CSAPASGSADTQYF | TGCAGTGCCCCGGCTAGCGGGAGTGCAGATACGCAGTATTTT | TRBD2 | TRBV20-1 | many | TRBJ2-3
CASSVIGTSGTGELFF | TGTGCCAGCAGCGTAATTGGGACTAGTGGGACCGGGGAGCTGTTTTTT | TRBD2 | TRBV9 | many | TRBJ2-2
CASSSGGKSEKLFF | TGTGCCAGCAGTTCCGGGGGGAAGTCTGAAAAACTGTTTTTT | . | TRBV6-1 | many | TRBJ1-4
CSARGTDSYEQYF | TGCAGTGCCAGAGGGACAGACTCCTACGAGCAGTACTTC | TRBD1 | TRBV20-1 | . | TRBJ2-7
CASSLQTSGAYEQYF | TGTGCCAGCAGCCTCCAGACTAGCGGGGCCTACGAGCAGTACTTC | TRBD2 | TRBV5-4 | many | TRBJ2-7
CASSSDRQETQYF | TGTGCCAGCAGCTCGGACAGGCAAGAGACCCAGTACTTC | TRBD1 | TRBV7-2 | many | TRBJ2-5
CASSPARTNTEAFF | TGTGCCAGCAGCCCCGCGAGAACGAACACTGAAGCTTTCTTT | . | TRBV6-5 | many | TRBJ1-1
CASSQDFLIQTNQPQHF | TGCGCCAGCAGCCAAGATTTTCTGATTCAAACCAATCAGCCCCAGCATTTT | . | TRBV4-3 | many | TRBJ1-5
CASKLAANTEAFF | TGCGCCAGCAAACTCGCAGCGAACACTGAAGCTTTCTTT | . | TRBV5-1 | many | TRBJ1-1
CASSGQVTRNEQFF | TGTGCCAGCAGCGGACAGGTAACCCGCAATGAGCAGTTCTTC | TRBD1 | TRBV7-9 | many | TRBJ2-1
CASSSLGGTLYEQYF | TGTGCCAGCAGCTCACTAGGGGGTACCCTTTACGAGCAGTACTTC | . | TRBV11-2 | many | TRBJ2-7
CATSDSRVTTDTQYF | TGTGCCACCAGTGACTCCAGGGTGACCACAGATACGCAGTATTTT | . | TRBV24-1 | many | TRBJ2-3
CASSQDPSGGPSTDTQYF | TGTGCCAGCAGCCAAGATCCTAGCGGGGGACCTAGCACAGATACGCAGTATTTT | TRBD2 | TRBV3-1 | many | TRBJ2-3
CSAGSGGETQYF | TGCAGTGCTGGTAGCGGGGGTGAGACCCAGTACTTC | TRBD2 | TRBV20-1 | many | TRBJ2-5
CASSFPRRGPLYGYTF | TGTGCCAGCAGTTTTCCGAGGCGGGGGCCTCTCTATGGCTACACCTTC | . | TRBV28 | . | TRBJ1-2
CASSLSGEGPNTEAFF | TGCGCCAGCAGCTTGTCGGGGGAAGGGCCGAACACTGAAGCTTTCTTT | . | TRBV5-1 | many | TRBJ1-1
CASSSSSLAGQETQYF | TGTGCCAGCAGTTCCTCTTCTTTAGCGGGACAAGAGACCCAGTACTTC | TRBD2 | TRBV27 | . | TRBJ2-5
CASSSDPPKQQFF | TGTGCCAGCAGCTCGGACCCCCCGAAGCAGCAGTTCTTC | . | TRBV5-5 | many | TRBJ2-1
CASAEGLRYEQYF | TGTGCCAGCGCGGAGGGGTTAAGGTACGAGCAGTACTTC | . | TRBV27 | many | TRBJ2-7
CSARGTPGDRRNEQFF | TGCAGTGCTAGAGGGACCCCAGGGGACAGGCGAAATGAGCAGTTCTTC | TRBD1 | TRBV20-1 | few | TRBJ2-1
CASSKKDGGRTYEQYF | TGTGCCAGCAGCAAAAAGGACGGGGGCCGAACCTACGAGCAGTACTTC | . | TRBV7-6 | many | TRBJ2-7
CASSSGVSQETQYF | TGCGCCAGCAGCAGCGGGGTATCCCAAGAGACCCAGTACTTC | TRBD2 | TRBV5-1 | many | TRBJ2-5
CSARIPGQNSPLHF | TGCAGTGCTAGGATTCCGGGACAGAATTCACCCCTCCACTTT | TRBD1 | TRBV20-1 | many | TRBJ1-6
CASSQDLGQGAASNQPQHF | TGTGCCAGCAGCCAAGATCTCGGGCAGGGGGCGGCGAGCAATCAGCCCCAGCATTTT | TRBD1 | TRBV3-1 | many | TRBJ1-5
CATSGGLAGPTYNEQFF | TGTGCCACCAGCGGTGGACTAGCGGGACCTACCTACAATGAGCAGTTCTTC | TRBD2 | TRBV15 | many | TRBJ2-1
CASSLVTGGVDQPQHF | TGTGCCAGCAGCTTGGTTACAGGGGGAGTCGATCAGCCCCAGCATTTT | TRBD1 | TRBV5-5 | many | TRBJ1-5
CASSLSGRLTYEQYF | TGTGCCAGCAGTTTGAGCGGGAGATTAACCTACGAGCAGTACTTC | TRBD2 | TRBV12-3/TRBV12-4 | many | TRBJ2-7
CASSQGTEAFF | TGTGCCAGCAGCCAAGGGACTGAAGCTTTCTTT | . | TRBV4-2 | many | TRBJ1-1
CASTRFAGAYHGYTF | TGTGCCTCCACCCGATTTGCGGGGGCGTATCATGGCTACACCTTC | . | TRBV30 | . | TRBJ1-2
CASSDSAGYNEQFF | TGTGCCAGCAGCGATAGTGCTGGATACAATGAGCAGTTCTTC | . | TRBV7-9 | many | TRBJ2-1
CASSQGGGKGGPDTEAFF | TGCGCCAGCAGCCAAGGGGGTGGAAAGGGGGGACCCGACACTGAAGCTTTCTTT | . | TRBV4-1 | many | TRBJ1-1
CAISLLPGTDTETQYF | TGTGCCATCAGTCTTCTTCCCGGGACAGATACAGAGACCCAGTACTTC | TRBD1 | TRBV10-3 | many | TRBJ2-5
CASSYQGGSFF | TGTGCCAGCAGTTATCAAGGCGGTTCTTTCTTT | . | TRBV6-5 | many | TRBJ1-1
CASRGDRGYQPQHF | TGTGCCAGCCGGGGGGACAGGGGGTATCAGCCCCAGCATTTT | TRBD1 | TRBV6-6 | many | TRBJ1-5
CASSPLATYEQYF | TGTGCCAGCTCACCACTAGCCACCTACGAGCAGTACTTC | . | TRBV18 | . | TRBJ2-7
CASPASLASGANVLTF | TGTGCCTCCCCAGCGAGCCTAGCCTCTGGGGCCAACGTCCTGACTTTC | . | TRBV7-2 | many | TRBJ2-6
CASSWDRELMAEAFF | TGTGCCAGCAGTTGGGACAGGGAATTGATGGCTGAAGCTTTCTTT | TRBD1 | TRBV6-5 | many | TRBJ1-1
CASSLGGINYGYTF | TGTGCCAGCAGCTTAGGAGGGATAAACTATGGCTACACCTTC | . | TRBV7-2 | many | TRBJ1-2
CATDPAGGRIGGELFF | TGTGCCACCGATCCGGCGGGGGGGCGAATCGGCGGGGAGCTGTTTTTT | TRBD2 | TRBV15 | many | TRBJ2-2
CSAKGQLALGNQPQHF | TGCAGTGCCAAGGGACAGCTCGCTCTCGGCAATCAGCCCCAGCATTTT | TRBD1 | TRBV20-1 | many | TRBJ1-5
CAWSLWGEYYEQYF | TGTGCCTGGTCCCTTTGGGGGGAGTACTACGAGCAGTACTTC | . | TRBV30 | many | TRBJ2-7
CASSPVPSNEQFF | TGCGCCAGCAGCCCGGTCCCGAGCAATGAGCAGTTCTTC | . | TRBV5-1 | many | TRBJ2-1
CSARGPGGQKAFF | TGCAGTGCTAGGGGGCCCGGGGGACAAAAAGCTTTCTTT | . | TRBV20-1 | many | TRBJ1-1
CASSLSAITDTQYF | TGCGCCAGCAGCTTGTCCGCGATAACAGATACGCAGTATTTT | . | TRBV5-1 | many | TRBJ2-3
CASSFAGLHTGELFF | TGTGCCAGCAGTTTCGCGGGATTGCACACCGGGGAGCTGTTTTTT | . | TRBV12-3/TRBV12-4 | many | TRBJ2-2
CASSYRPANYGYTF | TGTGCCAGCAGTTACAGGCCGGCGAACTATGGCTACACCTTC | . | TRBV6-5 | many | TRBJ1-2
CSVDPGGGYNEQFF | TGCAGCGTTGACCCCGGAGGGGGATACAATGAGCAGTTCTTC | . | TRBV29-1 | many | TRBJ2-1
CASSGLGQGTYEQYF | TGTGCCAGCAGCGGCCTGGGACAGGGGACCTACGAGCAGTACTTC | TRBD1 | TRBV13 | many | TRBJ2-7
CSARNAGTMTGELFF | TGCAGTGCCCGGAACGCCGGGACTATGACCGGGGAGCTGTTTTTT | TRBD2 | TRBV20-1 | many | TRBJ2-2